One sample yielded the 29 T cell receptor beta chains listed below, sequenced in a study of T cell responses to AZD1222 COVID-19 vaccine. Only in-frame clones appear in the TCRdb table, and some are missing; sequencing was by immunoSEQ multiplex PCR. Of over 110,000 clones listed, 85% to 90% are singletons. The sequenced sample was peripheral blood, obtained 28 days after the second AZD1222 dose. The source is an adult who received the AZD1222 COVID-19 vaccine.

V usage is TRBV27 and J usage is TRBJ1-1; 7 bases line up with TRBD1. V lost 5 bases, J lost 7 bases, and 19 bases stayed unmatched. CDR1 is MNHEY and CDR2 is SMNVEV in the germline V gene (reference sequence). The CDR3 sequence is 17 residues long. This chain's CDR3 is CASSPNRKTDRKDEAFF. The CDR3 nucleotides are TGTGCCAGCAGTCCAAACCGGAAAACGGACAGGAAGGATGAAGCTTTCTTT.

This CDR3 is CASSDRQGYSPLHF. DNA for the CDR3: TGTGCCAGTAGTGATAGACAGGGGTATTCACCCCTCCACTTT. The V call is TRBV19, the J call TRBJ1-6; 8 positions agree with TRBD1. With V trimmed by 5 bases and J by 8 bases, 5 bases remained unmatched. The length of the CDR3 is 14 residues. Looked up from germline, CDR1 is LNHDA and CDR2 is SQIVND (reference sequence).

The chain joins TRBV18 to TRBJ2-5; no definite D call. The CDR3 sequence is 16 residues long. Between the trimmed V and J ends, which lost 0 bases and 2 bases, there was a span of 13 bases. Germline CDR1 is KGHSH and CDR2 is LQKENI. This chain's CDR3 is CASSPPGRIRQETQYF. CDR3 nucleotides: TGTGCCAGCTCACCACCAGGCAGAATTCGGCAAGAGACCCAGTACTTC.

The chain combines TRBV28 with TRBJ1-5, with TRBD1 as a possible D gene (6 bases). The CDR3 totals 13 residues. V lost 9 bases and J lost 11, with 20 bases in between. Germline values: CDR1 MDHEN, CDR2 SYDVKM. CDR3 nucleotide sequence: TGTGCCAGTGGGGGCGACCCATCTCGTACCCAGCATTTT. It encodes CASGGDPSRTQHF.

The CDR3 is CASSLGLANQPQHF. CDR3 sequence (DNA): TGTGCCAGCAGTTTGGGCCTCGCCAATCAGCCCCAGCATTTT. The chain employs TRBV28 and TRBJ1-5; D uncertain. Germline V CDR1 and CDR2: MDHEN, SYDVKM. The CDR3 contains 14 residues. Trimming took off 3 bases at V and 3 bases at J, with 9 bases between the two ends.

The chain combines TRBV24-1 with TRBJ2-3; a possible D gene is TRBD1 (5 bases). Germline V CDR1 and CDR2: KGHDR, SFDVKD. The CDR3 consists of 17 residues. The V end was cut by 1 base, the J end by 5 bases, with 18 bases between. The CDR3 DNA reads TGTGCCACCAGTGATTTAGGGGTAGGGCGGCTAGGAGATACGCAGTATTTT. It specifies CATSDLGVGRLGDTQYF.

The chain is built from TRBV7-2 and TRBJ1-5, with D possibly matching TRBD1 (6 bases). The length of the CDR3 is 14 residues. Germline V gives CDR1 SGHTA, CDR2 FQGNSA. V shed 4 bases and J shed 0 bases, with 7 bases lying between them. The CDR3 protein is CASSSGVSNQPQHF. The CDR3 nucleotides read TGTGCCAGCAGCTCAGGGGTTAGCAATCAGCCCCAGCATTTT.

DNA of the CDR3: TGTGCCAGCAGTCGTCTCGACTACACCTTC. It encodes CASSRLDYTF. The gene calls are TRBV28 and TRBJ1-2; no clear D. V was trimmed by 5 bases and J by 10 bases, leaving 8 bases between them. The CDR3 has 10 amino acids. Per the germline V gene, CDR1 is MDHEN and CDR2 is SYDVKM.

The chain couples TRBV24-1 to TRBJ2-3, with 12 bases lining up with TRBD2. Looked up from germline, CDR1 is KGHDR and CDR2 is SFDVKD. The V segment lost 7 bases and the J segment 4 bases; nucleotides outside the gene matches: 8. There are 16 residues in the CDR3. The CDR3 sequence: CATSHSLAGGPDTQYF. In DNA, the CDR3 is TGTGCCACCAGCCATTCACTAGCGGGGGGACCAGATACGCAGTATTTT.

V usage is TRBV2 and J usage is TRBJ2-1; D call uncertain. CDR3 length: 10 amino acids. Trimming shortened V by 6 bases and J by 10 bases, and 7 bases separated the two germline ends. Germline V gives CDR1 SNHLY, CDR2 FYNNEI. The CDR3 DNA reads TGTGCCAGCAGGAACCTAGAGCAGTTCTTC. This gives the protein CASRNLEQFF.

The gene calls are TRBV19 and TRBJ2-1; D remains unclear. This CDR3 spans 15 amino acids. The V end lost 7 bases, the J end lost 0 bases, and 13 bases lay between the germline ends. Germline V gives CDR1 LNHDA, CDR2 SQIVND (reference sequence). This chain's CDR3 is CASTVTSSSYNEQFF. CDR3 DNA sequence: TGTGCCAGTACCGTAACTTCCAGCTCCTACAATGAGCAGTTCTTC.

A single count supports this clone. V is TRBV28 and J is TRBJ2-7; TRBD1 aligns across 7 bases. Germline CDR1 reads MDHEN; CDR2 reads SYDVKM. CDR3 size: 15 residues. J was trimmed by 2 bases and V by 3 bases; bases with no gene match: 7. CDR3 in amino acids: CASSLAGRGTYEQYF. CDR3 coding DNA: TGTGCCAGCAGTTTGGCTGGCAGGGGGACCTACGAGCAGTACTTC. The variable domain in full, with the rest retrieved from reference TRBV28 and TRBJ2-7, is DVKVTQSSRYLVKRTGEKVFLECVQDMDHENMFWYRQDPGLGLRLIYFSYDVKMKEKGDIPEGYSVSREKKERFSLILESASTNQTSMYLCASSLAGRGTYEQYFGPGTRLTVT.

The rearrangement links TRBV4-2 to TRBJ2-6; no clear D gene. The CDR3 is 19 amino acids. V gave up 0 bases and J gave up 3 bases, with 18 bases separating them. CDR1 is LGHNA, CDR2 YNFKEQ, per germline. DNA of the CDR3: TGTGCCAGCAGCCAAGATCCGGAGACGGTGCTCCGTGGGGCCAACGTCCTGACTTTC. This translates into CASSQDPETVLRGANVLTF.

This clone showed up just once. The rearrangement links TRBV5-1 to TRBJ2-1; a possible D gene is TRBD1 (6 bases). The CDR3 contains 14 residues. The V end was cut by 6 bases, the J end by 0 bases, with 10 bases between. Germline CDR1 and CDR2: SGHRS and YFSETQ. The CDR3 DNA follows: TGCGCCAGCAAAGGACAGAACTCCTACAATGAGCAGTTCTTC. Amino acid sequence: CASKGQNSYNEQFF.

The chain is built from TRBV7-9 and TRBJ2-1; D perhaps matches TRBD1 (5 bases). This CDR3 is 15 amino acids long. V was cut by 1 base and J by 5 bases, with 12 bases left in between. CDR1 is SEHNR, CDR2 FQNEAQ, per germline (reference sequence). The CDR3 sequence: CASSLGQGGHNEQFF. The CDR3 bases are TGTGCCAGCAGCTTAGGGCAGGGCGGCCACAATGAGCAGTTCTTC.

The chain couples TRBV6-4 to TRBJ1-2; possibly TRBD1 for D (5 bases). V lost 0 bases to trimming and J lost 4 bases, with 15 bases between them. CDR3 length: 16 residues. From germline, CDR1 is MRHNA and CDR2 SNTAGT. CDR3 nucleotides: TGTGCCAGCAGTGACTCTCAGGGAACAGCCAGCTATGGCTACACCTTC. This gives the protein CASSDSQGTASYGYTF.

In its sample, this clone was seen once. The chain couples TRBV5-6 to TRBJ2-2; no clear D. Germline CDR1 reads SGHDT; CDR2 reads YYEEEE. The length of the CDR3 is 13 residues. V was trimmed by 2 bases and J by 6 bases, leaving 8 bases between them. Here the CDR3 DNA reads TGTGCCAGCAGCTTCGCCGGTTCCGGGGAGCTGTTTTTT. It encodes CASSFAGSGELFF.

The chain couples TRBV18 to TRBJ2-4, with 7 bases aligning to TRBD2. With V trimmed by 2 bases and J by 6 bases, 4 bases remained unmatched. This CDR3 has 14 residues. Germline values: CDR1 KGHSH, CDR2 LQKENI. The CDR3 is CASSPGRVGNIQYF. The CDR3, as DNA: TGTGCCAGCTCACCAGGGAGGGTCGGAAACATTCAGTACTTC.

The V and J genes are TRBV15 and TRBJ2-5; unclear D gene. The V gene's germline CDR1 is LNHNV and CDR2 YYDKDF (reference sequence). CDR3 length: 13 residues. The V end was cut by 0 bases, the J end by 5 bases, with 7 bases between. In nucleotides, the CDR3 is TGTGCCACCAGCAGAGATAATGGGGAGACCCAGTACTTC. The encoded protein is CATSRDNGETQYF.

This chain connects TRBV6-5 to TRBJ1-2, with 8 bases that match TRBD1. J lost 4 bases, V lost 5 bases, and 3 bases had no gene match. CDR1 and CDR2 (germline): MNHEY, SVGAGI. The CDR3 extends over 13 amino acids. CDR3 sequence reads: CASSKDRVYGYTF. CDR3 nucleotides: TGTGCCAGCAGTAAGGACAGGGTCTATGGCTACACCTTC.

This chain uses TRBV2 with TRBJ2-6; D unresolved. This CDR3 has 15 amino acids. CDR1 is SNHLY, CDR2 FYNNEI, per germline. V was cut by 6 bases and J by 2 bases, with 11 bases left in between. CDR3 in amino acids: CASSTLRAGANVLTF. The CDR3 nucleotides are TGTGCCAGCAGCACTTTACGGGCTGGGGCCAACGTCCTGACTTTC. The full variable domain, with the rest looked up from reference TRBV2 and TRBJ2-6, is EPEVTQTPSHQVTQMGQEVILRCVPISNHLYFYWYRQILGQKVEFLVSFYNNEISEKSEIFDDQFSVERPDGSNFTLKIRSTKLEDSAMYFCASSTLRAGANVLTFGAGSRLTVL.

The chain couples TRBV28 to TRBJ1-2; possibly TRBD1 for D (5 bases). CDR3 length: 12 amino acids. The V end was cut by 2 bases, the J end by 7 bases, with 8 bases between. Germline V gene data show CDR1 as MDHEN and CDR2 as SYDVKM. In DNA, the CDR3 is TGTGCCAGCAGTTTAAGGCAGGGTGGCTACACCTTC. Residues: CASSLRQGGYTF.

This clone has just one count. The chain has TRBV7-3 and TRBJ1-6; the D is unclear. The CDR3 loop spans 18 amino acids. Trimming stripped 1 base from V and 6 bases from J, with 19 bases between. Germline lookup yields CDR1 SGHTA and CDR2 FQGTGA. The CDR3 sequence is CASSLRGPGKGSNSPLHF. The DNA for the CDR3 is TGTGCCAGCAGCTTAAGAGGCCCGGGCAAGGGCAGTAATTCACCCCTCCACTTT.

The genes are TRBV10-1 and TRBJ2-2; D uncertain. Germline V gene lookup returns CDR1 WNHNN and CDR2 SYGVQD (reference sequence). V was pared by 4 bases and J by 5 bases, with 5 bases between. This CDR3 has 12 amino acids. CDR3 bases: TGCGCCAGCAGTGTAGGGACCGGGGAGCTGTTTTTT. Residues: CASSVGTGELFF.

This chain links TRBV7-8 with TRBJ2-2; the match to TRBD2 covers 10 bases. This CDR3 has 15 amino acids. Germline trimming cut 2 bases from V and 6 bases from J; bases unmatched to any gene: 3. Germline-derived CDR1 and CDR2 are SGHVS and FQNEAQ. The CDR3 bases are TGTGCCAGCAGCTTACTAGCGGGAGTTTCCGGGGAGCTGTTTTTT. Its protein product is CASSLLAGVSGELFF. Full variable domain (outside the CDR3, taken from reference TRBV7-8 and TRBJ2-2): GAGVSQSPRYKVAKRGQDVALRCDPISGHVSLFWYQQALGQGPEFLTYFQNEAQLDKSGLPSDRFFAERPEGSVSTLKIQRTQQEDSAVYLCASSLLAGVSGELFFGEGSRLTVL.

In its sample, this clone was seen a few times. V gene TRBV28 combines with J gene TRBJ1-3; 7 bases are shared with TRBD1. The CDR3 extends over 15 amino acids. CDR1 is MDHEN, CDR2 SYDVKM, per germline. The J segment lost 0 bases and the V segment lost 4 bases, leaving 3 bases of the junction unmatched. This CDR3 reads CASSSGTVSGNTIYF. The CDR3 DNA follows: TGTGCCAGCAGTTCCGGGACAGTCTCTGGAAACACCATATATTTT.

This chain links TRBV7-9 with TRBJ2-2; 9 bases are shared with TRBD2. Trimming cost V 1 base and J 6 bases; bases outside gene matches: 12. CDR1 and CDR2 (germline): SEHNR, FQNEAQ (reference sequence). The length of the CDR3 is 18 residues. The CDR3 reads CASSLGSGSLLVPGELFF. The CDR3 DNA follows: TGTGCCAGCAGCTTAGGTAGCGGGAGCCTCTTGGTACCCGGGGAGCTGTTTTTT.

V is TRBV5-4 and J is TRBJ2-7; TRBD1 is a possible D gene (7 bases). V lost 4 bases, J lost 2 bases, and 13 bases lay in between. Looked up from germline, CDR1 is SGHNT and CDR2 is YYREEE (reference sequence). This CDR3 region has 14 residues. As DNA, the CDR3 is TGTGCCAGCAGCATACAGGGGACTCCCTACGAGCAGTACGTC. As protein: CASSIQGTPYEQYV.

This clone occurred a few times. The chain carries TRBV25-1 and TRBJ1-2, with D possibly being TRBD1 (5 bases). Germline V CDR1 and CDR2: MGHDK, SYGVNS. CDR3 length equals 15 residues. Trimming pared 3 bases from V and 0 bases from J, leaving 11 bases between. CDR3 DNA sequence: TGTGCCAGCAGTGACCCCAGGGTGTCTAACTATGGCTACACCTTC. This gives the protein CASSDPRVSNYGYTF.